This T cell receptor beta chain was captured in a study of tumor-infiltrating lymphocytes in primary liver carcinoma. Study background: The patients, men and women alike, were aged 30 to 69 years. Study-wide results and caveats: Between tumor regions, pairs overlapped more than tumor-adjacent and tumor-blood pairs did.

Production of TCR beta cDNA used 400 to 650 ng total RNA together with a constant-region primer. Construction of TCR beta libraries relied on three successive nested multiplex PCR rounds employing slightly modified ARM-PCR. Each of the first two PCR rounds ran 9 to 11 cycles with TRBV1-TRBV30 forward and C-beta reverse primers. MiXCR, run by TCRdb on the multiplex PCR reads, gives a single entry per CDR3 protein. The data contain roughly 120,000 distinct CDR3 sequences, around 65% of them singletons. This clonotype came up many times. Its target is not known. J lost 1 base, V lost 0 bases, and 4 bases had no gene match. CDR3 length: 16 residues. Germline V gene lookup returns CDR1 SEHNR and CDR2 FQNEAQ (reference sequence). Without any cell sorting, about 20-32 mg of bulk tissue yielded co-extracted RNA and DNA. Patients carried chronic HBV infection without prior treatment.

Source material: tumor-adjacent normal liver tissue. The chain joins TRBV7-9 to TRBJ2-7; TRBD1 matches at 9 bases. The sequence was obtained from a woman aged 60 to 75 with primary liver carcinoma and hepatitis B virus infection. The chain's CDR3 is CASSLAGQGSSYEQYF. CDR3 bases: TGTGCCAGCAGCTTAGCCGGACAGGGGTCTTCCTACGAGCAGTACTTC.